One sample yielded the 20 T cell receptor beta chains listed below, sequenced in a study of vaccination effects on CD4 cells after COVID-19. Their antigens are not known. In the ViraFEST assay, antigen-specific CD4+ clonotypes were identified by expansion after peptide-pool stimulation. Culture proceeded for about ten days, and CD4+ T cells were then isolated. Either the BNT162b2 or mRNA-1273 vaccine was given to participants in two doses. Using immunoSEQ multiplex PCR, the repertoire was profiled, and TCRdb retains in-frame clones only, with some absent. In the table there are under 80,000 clones, around four fifths of which are singletons. Sequenced here: CD4+ T cells from PBMCs cultured with HCoV-229E spike peptides, sampled after COVID-19 vaccination. These receptor sequences come from a human donor who received a COVID-19 vaccine.

The gene calls are TRBV4-2 and TRBJ2-1, with 11 bases fitting TRBD2. The V segment lost 4 bases and the J segment 2 bases; nucleotides outside the gene matches: 7. This CDR3 is 17 amino acids long. Germline V gives CDR1 LGHNA, CDR2 YNFKEQ. CDR3 residues: CASSLITSGGTYNEQFF. The CDR3 bases are TGTGCCAGCAGCCTGATCACTAGCGGGGGCACCTACAATGAGCAGTTCTTC.

This clone was detected only a few times. The chain employs TRBV6-2 or TRBV6-3 and TRBJ2-3; TRBD1 agrees at 8 bases. CDR3 length: 16 residues. Trimming at V came to 4 bases and at J to 3 bases, leaving 9 bases not matched to a gene. Germline V gene data show CDR1 as MNHEY and CDR2 as SVGEGT. CDR3 in DNA: TGTGCCAGCAGTTTCCAGGGGGCATTCAGGACAGATACGCAGTATTTT. This sequence encodes CASSFQGAFRTDTQYF.

The chain combines TRBV7-3 with TRBJ2-7, with TRBD1 matching over 7 bases. Germline V CDR1 and CDR2: SGHTA, FQGTGA. V lost 5 bases to trimming and J lost 1 base; unmatched junction nucleotides: 2. The CDR3 sequence is 13 residues long. The CDR3 is CASSPDRSYEQYV. The CDR3 DNA follows: TGTGCCAGCAGCCCGGACAGGTCCTACGAGCAGTACGTC.

This clone has just one count. The chain recombines TRBV7-2 with TRBJ1-2; D not resolved. This CDR3 region has 15 residues. CDR1 is SGHTA, CDR2 FQGNSA, per germline. V was cut by 3 bases and J by 4 bases, with 15 bases left in between. CDR3 loop: CASSLNYLGSYGYTF. In DNA form, the CDR3 reads TGTGCCAGCAGCTTGAATTATTTGGGGTCCTATGGCTACACCTTC.

The rearrangement uses TRBV18 and TRBJ1-1; D possibly corresponds to TRBD1 (5 bases). The germline V and J ends were trimmed by 3 bases and 1 base, with 9 bases remaining between them. CDR3 length equals 14 residues. The V gene's germline CDR1 is KGHSH and CDR2 LQKENI. As DNA, the CDR3 is TGTGCCAGCTCACCCAGGGCAGAGAACACTGAAGCTTTCTTT. This sequence encodes CASSPRAENTEAFF.

This chain connects TRBV1 to TRBJ1-2; TRBD1 is the table's D call and was not checked against the DNA. TRBV1 is termed a pseudogene. The CDR3 spans 13 residues. CDR3 sequence: CTSSQDRLAGYTF. Written as DNA, the CDR3 is TGCACCAGCAGCCAGGACAGGTTGGCTGGCTACACCTTC.

This clone has a single count. This sequence joins TRBV30 and TRBJ1-2; TRBD1 matches 10 bases. The CDR3 has 12 residues. Germline values: CDR1 GTSNPN, CDR2 SVGIG (reference sequence). Germline trimming cut 1 base from V and 7 bases from J; bases unmatched to any gene: 0. The CDR3 spells CAWSGTGGGYTF. CDR3 nucleotide sequence: TGTGCCTGGAGTGGGACAGGGGGTGGCTACACCTTC.

This clone was picked up a small number of times. The chain couples TRBV5-1 to TRBJ2-7; 7 bases agree with TRBD1. Germline V gene lookup returns CDR1 SGHRS and CDR2 YFSETQ. The ends lost 0 bases at V and 7 bases at J; junction bases unmatched: 7. CDR3 length: 14 amino acids. The CDR3 region has the DNA TGCGCCAGCAGCTTGGAGGGACAGAGCGGAGAGCAGTACGTC. Its translation is CASSLEGQSGEQYV.

The table lists this clone with a few counts. V gene TRBV9 combines with J gene TRBJ2-3; D gene uncertain. The germline V gene encodes CDR1 SGDLS and CDR2 YYNGEE. The V end was cut by 0 bases, the J end by 7 bases, with 15 bases between. The CDR3 extends over 15 amino acids. CDR3 coding DNA: TGTGCCAGCAGCGTAGGAAGGGCGCAGACATATACGCAGTATTTT. Translation: CASSVGRAQTYTQYF.

V is TRBV5-4 and J is TRBJ1-1, with TRBD1 identical over 7 bases. The CDR3 loop spans 17 amino acids. V shed 4 bases, J shed 4 bases, and the junction held 16 bases outside the gene matches. Germline V gene lookup returns CDR1 SGHNT and CDR2 YYREEE (reference sequence). The CDR3 DNA follows: TGTGCCAGCAGCCATATGGGAGGGGGCGGCTTCGGCACTGAAGCTTTCTTT. It codes for CASSHMGGGGFGTEAFF.

The chain combines TRBV28 with TRBJ1-2; D is undetermined. V lost 5 bases, J lost 5 bases, and 12 bases lay in between. From germline, CDR1 is MDHEN and CDR2 SYDVKM. The CDR3 loop spans 13 amino acids. The CDR3 protein is CASSPSLWYGYTF. For the CDR3, the DNA is TGTGCCAGCAGTCCAAGCCTCTGGTATGGCTACACCTTC.

This chain joins TRBV20-1 and TRBJ2-3; the D is unclear. CDR1 and CDR2 (germline): DFQATT, SNEGSKA (reference sequence). The germline V and J ends were trimmed by 3 bases and 1 base, with 14 bases remaining between them. This CDR3 region has 15 residues. Here the CDR3 reads CSASDADPRTDTQYF. The CDR3 nucleotides read TGCAGTGCTAGTGACGCGGACCCCCGCACAGATACGCAGTATTTT.

The sample holds a few counts of this clone. J is TRBJ1-1 and V is TRBV28; no definite D call. The ends were cut back, 3 bases at V and 1 base at J, with 9 bases in the middle. Germline CDR1 and CDR2: MDHEN and SYDVKM. The CDR3 spans 14 residues. Written as DNA, the CDR3 is TGTGCCAGCAGTTTGGTTGTTGGGAACACTGAAGCTTTCTTT. Its translation is CASSLVVGNTEAFF.

This clone was seen more than once but under ten times. The DNA is omitted, as the CDR3 cannot be located on it reliably, and the CDR3 follows TCRdb's listing. The rearrangement links TRBV2 to TRBJ2-5; the table's D call TRBD1 went unverified against the DNA. The length of the CDR3 is 14 amino acids, counting both ends. CDR1 and CDR2 (germline): SNHLY, FYNNEI. The chain's CDR3 is CASILGGQQETQYF.

This sequence joins TRBV15 and TRBJ2-2; TRBD2 might be the D (6 bases). This CDR3 region has 16 residues. The germline V and J ends were trimmed by 1 base and 6 bases, with 15 bases remaining between them. CDR1 and CDR2 from the germline V gene are LNHNV and YYDKDF (reference sequence). This CDR3 is CATSRVSGGASGELFF. The CDR3 DNA reads TGTGCCACCAGCAGAGTATCTGGAGGGGCTTCCGGGGAGCTGTTTTTT. Full variable domain (rest looked up from reference TRBV15 and TRBJ2-2): DAMVIQNPRYQVTQFGKPVTLSCSQTLNHNVMYWYQQKSSQAPKLLFHYYDKDFNNEADTPDNFQSRRPNTSFCFLDIRSPGLGDTAMYLCATSRVSGGASGELFFGEGSRLTVL.

The chain links TRBV30 to TRBJ2-5; D uncertain. Looked up from germline, CDR1 is GTSNPN and CDR2 is SVGIG (reference sequence). Trimming removed 1 base at V and 5 bases at J, with 8 bases between. The CDR3 sequence is 12 residues long. The CDR3 DNA follows: TGTGCCTGGAGTGGCCCTGGGGAGACCCAGTACTTC. Translated: CAWSGPGETQYF.

The CDR3: CASSRGAPGTEAFF. CDR3 bases: TGTGCCAGCAGTCGGGGGGCGCCGGGAACTGAAGCTTTCTTT. The rearrangement joins TRBV27 to TRBJ1-1; possible D gene TRBD1, 6 bases. Germline assignment: CDR1 MNHEY and CDR2 SMNVEV (reference sequence). Trimming stripped 5 bases from V and 5 bases from J, with 15 bases between. The CDR3 runs 14 residues.

CDR3 DNA: TGTGCCACGGGGACAGGGGCGATAGATACGCAGTATTTT. Its protein is CATGTGAIDTQYF. V is TRBV24-1 and J is TRBJ2-3; 10 bases match TRBD1. The CDR3 has 13 amino acids. Germline CDR1 reads KGHDR; CDR2 reads SFDVKD. J was trimmed by 5 bases and V by 10 bases; bases with no gene match: 5.

The V call is TRBV6-6, the J call TRBJ2-3, with D unclear. V shed 6 bases and J shed 4 bases, with 11 bases lying between them. This CDR3 has 13 residues. Germline V gene lookup returns CDR1 MNHNY and CDR2 SVGAGI (reference sequence). The CDR3 DNA reads as TGTGCCAGCAGCTTCTCCCTGGCAGATACGCAGTATTTT. Translation gives CASSFSLADTQYF.

The rearrangement uses TRBV12-5 and TRBJ1-6, with D maybe TRBD1 (5 bases). The length of the CDR3 is 16 residues. The ends were cut back, 4 bases at V and 6 bases at J, with 16 bases in the middle. Per germline, CDR1 LGHNT and CDR2 FRNRAP. The CDR3 reads CASGWSDTGPNSPLHF. In DNA, the CDR3 is TGTGCTAGTGGTTGGAGCGACACAGGCCCTAATTCACCCCTCCACTTT.